This T cell receptor beta chain came from a study of OX40 agonist ivuxolimab in advanced cancers. At the level of the study: Participants, 82.7% male, averaged roughly 60 years of age, ranging from about 23 to 85.

Findings and caveats of the study: CD8+ T cells showed, on average, more clonal expansion than CD4+ cells.

If patients had autoimmune disease history or systemic immunosuppression, they were excluded. The table came from immunoSEQ multiplex PCR; TCRdb's copy has only in-frame clones and leaves some out. Here the sample spans more than 75,000 clones, less than 90% being singletons. The CDR3 runs to 13 residues. V was clipped by 7 bases and J by 8 bases; unmatched bases: 6. Looked up from germline, CDR1 is MDHEN and CDR2 is SYDVKM. With respect to this clone: Its antigen is unidentified.

The clonotype originates from an adult with an advanced solid tumor such as melanoma, head and neck, liver or kidney cancer. The chain employs TRBV28 and TRBJ1-2; 11 nucleotides align to TRBD1. The material sequenced was CD4+ or CD8+ T cells sorted from blood, taken in a trial of the OX40 agonist ivuxolimab. The chain's CDR3 is CASIAGQGGGYTF. In nucleotides, the CDR3 is TGTGCCAGCATCGCGGGACAGGGGGGCGGCTACACCTTC.